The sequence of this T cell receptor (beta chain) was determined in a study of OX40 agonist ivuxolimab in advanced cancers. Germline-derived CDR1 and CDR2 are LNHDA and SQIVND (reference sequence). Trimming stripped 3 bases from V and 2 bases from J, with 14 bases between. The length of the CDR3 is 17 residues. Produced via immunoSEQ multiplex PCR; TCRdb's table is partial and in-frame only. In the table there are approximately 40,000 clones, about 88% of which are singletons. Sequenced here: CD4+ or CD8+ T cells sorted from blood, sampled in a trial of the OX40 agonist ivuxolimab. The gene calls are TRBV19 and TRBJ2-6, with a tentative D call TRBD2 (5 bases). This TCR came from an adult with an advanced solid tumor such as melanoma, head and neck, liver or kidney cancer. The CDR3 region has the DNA TGTGCCAGTAGTATCCAGAGGACGGGGACTGGGGCCAACGTCCTGACTTTC. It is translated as CASSIQRTGTGANVLTF.